The clone carrying this T cell receptor beta chain appeared a few times. The sample originates from a study of identical twins. TCRdb redid the calling of the 5' RACE reads with MiXCR, one entry per CDR3 protein. The repertoire has about 530,000 distinct CDR3 sequences, approximately 20% of them found once; the top ten carry 0.48%. Trimming took 10 bases from V and 4 from J, leaving 11 bases between them. The CDR3 is 13 residues long. The V gene's germline CDR1 is SNHLY and CDR2 FYNNEI. The same specimen was also included in a second study, on yellow fever vaccine responses in identical twins.

This clonotype was sampled from a woman aged 18-29 years in good health. Sequenced: CD4+ T cells sorted from blood. J is TRBJ2-6 and V is TRBV2, with TRBD1 as a possible D gene (6 bases). The chain's CDR3 is CATTGSGANVLTF. CDR3 in DNA: TGTGCCACCACAGGGTCGGGGGCCAACGTCCTGACTTTC.